The 27 T cell receptor beta chains given below trace back to one sample, sequenced in a study of post-analysis software for immune sequencing data. Prepared libraries of TCR beta cDNA carried unique molecular identifiers. Using its own MiXCR run on the PCR reads, TCRdb lists one record per CDR3 protein. The sample carries roughly 800,000 distinct CDR3 sequences, roughly 46% recorded once. Their specific antigens are unknown. General study findings and limits: TRBV segments more frequent in patients than in controls numbered roughly five and included TRBV5-6, TRBV5-1 and TRBV20-1.

Sequencing input: blood. The receptors originated from a girl between 5 and 17 years old with multiple sclerosis.

Concerning this clonotype: At one boundary the junction diverges from the germline segment, which might be a read error. The CDR3 spells CASSLGVDYEQYF. The DNA of the CDR3 is TGTGCTAGCAGCTTAGGGGTGGACTACGAGCAGTACTTC. The chain links TRBV7-7 to TRBJ2-7, with a possible D match to TRBD1 (5 bases). The CDR3 is 13 amino acids. Germline values: CDR1 SSHAT, CDR2 FNYEAQ (reference sequence).

The chain is built from TRBV5-1 and TRBJ1-1, with D perhaps TRBD1 (6 bases). Germline CDR1 reads SGHRS; CDR2 reads YFSETQ. There are 15 residues in the CDR3. The V end lost 0 bases, the J end lost 4 bases, and 13 bases lay between the germline ends. The DNA for the CDR3 is TGCGCCAGCAGCTTGGCCCCGGGGGGCGTCACTGAAGCTTTCTTT. Its translation: CASSLAPGGVTEAFF.

The V and J genes are TRBV9 and TRBJ2-3, with 7 bases aligning to TRBD2. Germline lookup yields CDR1 SGDLS and CDR2 YYNGEE. V shed 4 bases, J shed 2 bases, and the junction held 4 bases outside the gene matches. The CDR3 covers 14 residues. CDR3: CASSRAGLTDTQYF. In DNA, the CDR3 is TGTGCCAGCAGCCGAGCGGGGCTCACAGATACGCAGTATTTT.

This clonotype was counted only a few times. The chain uses TRBV29-1 and TRBJ2-5, with 10 bases lining up with TRBD2. V was pared by 6 bases and J by 11 bases, with 21 bases of the junction left unmatched. Germline V gene lookup returns CDR1 SQVTM and CDR2 ANQGSEA. The CDR3 sequence is 16 residues long. CDR3 sequence reads: CSVRKWSGTSVGEQYF. The CDR3 DNA reads as TGCAGCGTCCGAAAGTGGAGCGGGACTAGCGTCGGTGAGCAGTACTTC.

This chain links TRBV27 with TRBJ2-1, with 9 bases that match TRBD1. The V and J ends lost 3 bases and 6 bases, in that order; junction bases with no gene match: 12. CDR3 size: 17 residues. Germline-derived CDR1 and CDR2 are MNHEY and SMNVEV (reference sequence). CDR3 residues: CASSFLSGTGLSNEQFF. CDR3 nucleotides: TGTGCCAGCAGTTTCCTCTCCGGGACAGGGTTAAGCAATGAGCAGTTCTTC.

The chain has TRBV7-9 and TRBJ1-5, with D unclear. V lost 5 bases to trimming and J lost 1 base, with 12 bases between them. CDR3 length equals 15 residues. Germline V gene sequence: CDR1 SEHNR, CDR2 FQNEAQ (reference sequence). The CDR3 sequence is CASSRGLGSNQPQHF. As DNA, the CDR3 is TGTGCCAGCAGCCGGGGTCTGGGGAGCAATCAGCCCCAGCATTTT.

This clonotype has more than one count but fewer than ten. Germline is not matched at one junction end, which may reflect a read error. The rearrangement joins TRBV27 to TRBJ2-7; D is ambiguous. The CDR3 consists of 11 residues. Germline loops: CDR1 MNHEY, CDR2 SMNVEV (reference sequence). The CDR3: CASGFLYEQYF. The CDR3 DNA reads TGTGCCAGCGGTTTCCTCTACGAGCAGTACTTC.

The chain employs TRBV27 and TRBJ2-2; D may be TRBD1 (6 bases). CDR3 length equals 16 residues. Germline CDR1 MNHEY, CDR2 SMNVEV (reference sequence). V gave up 1 base and J gave up 4 bases, with 13 bases separating them. CDR3 nucleotides: TGTGCCAGCAGTTTATACTCGACAGGTTTCACCGGGGAGCTGTTTTTT. Its protein product is CASSLYSTGFTGELFF.

The rearrangement uses TRBV28 and TRBJ1-4; a weak D match, TRBD1 (6 bases). Germline loops: CDR1 MDHEN, CDR2 SYDVKM. CDR3 length equals 13 residues. With 2 bases removed from V and 7 bases from J, the gap between germline ends came to 8 bases. As DNA, the CDR3 is TGTGCCAGCAGTTTAGGGGGCGCTGAAAAACTGTTTTTT. Translated, it gives CASSLGGAEKLFF.

The V and J genes are TRBV7-2 and TRBJ2-3; either TRBD1 or TRBD2 may fit D (5 bases each). The V and J ends lost 8 bases and 2 bases respectively, with 11 bases between them. CDR3 size: 13 residues. Germline V gives CDR1 SGHTA, CDR2 FQGNSA. Written as DNA, the CDR3 is TGTGCCAGCTGGGGGATTAACACAGATACGCAGTATTTT. Translation gives CASWGINTDTQYF.

This rearrangement joins TRBV10-3 to TRBJ2-7; the match to TRBD2 covers 11 bases. Trimming removed 5 bases from V and 2 bases from J; junction bases left unmatched: 5. The germline V gene encodes CDR1 ENHRY and CDR2 SYGVKD. There are 15 residues in the CDR3. The CDR3 protein is CAISSTSGNAYEQYF. The CDR3, as DNA: TGTGCCATCAGTTCGACTAGCGGGAACGCCTACGAGCAGTACTTC.

The chain has TRBV6-5 and TRBJ1-1; no clear D. This CDR3 has 15 amino acids. Germline V gives CDR1 MNHEY, CDR2 SVGAGI. V was pared by 0 bases and J by 4 bases, with 12 bases between. CDR3 nucleotides: TGTGCCAGCAGTTACTCTGAGGTTTTAGGCACTGAAGCTTTCTTT. It codes for CASSYSEVLGTEAFF.

This sequence joins TRBV15 and TRBJ1-2; unclear D gene. Germline lookup yields CDR1 LNHNV and CDR2 YYDKDF (reference sequence). CDR3 length: 15 residues. Between the trimmed V and J ends, which lost 1 base and 4 bases, there was a span of 13 bases. The CDR3 DNA sequence: TGTGCCACCAGCAGAGGGTCGAGCAGGATCTATGGCTACACCTTC. Its protein is CATSRGSSRIYGYTF. Complete variable domain (other parts from reference TRBV15 and TRBJ1-2): DAMVIQNPRYQVTQFGKPVTLSCSQTLNHNVMYWYQQKSSQAPKLLFHYYDKDFNNEADTPDNFQSRRPNTSFCFLDIRSPGLGDTAMYLCATSRGSSRIYGYTFGSGTRLTVV.

V is TRBV7-6 and J is TRBJ2-6; 8 bases map to TRBD1. Germline-derived CDR1 and CDR2 are SGHVS and FNYEAQ. This CDR3 region has 19 residues. V lost 0 bases to trimming and J lost 4 bases; unmatched junction nucleotides: 11. CDR3 DNA: TGTGCCAGCAGCTTAGCTAGGCAGGGGGCAGGAAGAGGGGCCAACGTCCTGACTTTC. This gives the protein CASSLARQGAGRGANVLTF.

This clonotype was counted between two and nine times. This chain links TRBV29-1 with TRBJ1-2; 8 nucleotides match TRBD1. The germline V gene has CDR1 SQVTM and CDR2 ANQGSEA. V lost 3 bases to trimming and J lost 4 bases; unmatched junction nucleotides: 4. This CDR3 is built from 13 residues. CDR3 sequence (DNA): TGCAGCGTTGACAGGGGGCGAGGCTATGGCTACACCTTC. It encodes CSVDRGRGYGYTF.

The genes are TRBV20-1 and TRBJ2-7, with D perhaps matching TRBD2 (5 bases). The CDR3 loop spans 15 amino acids. Deletions cut 3 bases from V and 2 bases from J, with 17 bases between. CDR1 DFQATT and CDR2 SNEGSKA come from the germline V gene (reference sequence). This chain's CDR3 is CSARDLGIPAYEQYF. The CDR3 DNA reads as TGCAGTGCTAGGGACTTAGGGATCCCAGCCTACGAGCAGTACTTC.

The rearrangement uses TRBV29-1 and TRBJ2-1; no clear D gene. V dropped 6 bases and J dropped 8 bases, with 11 bases sitting between them. CDR1 is SQVTM, CDR2 ANQGSEA, per germline. The CDR3 extends over 11 amino acids. CDR3 in amino acids: CSVIPSDEQFF. CDR3 DNA: TGCAGCGTCATACCCAGCGATGAGCAGTTCTTC.

The chain uses TRBV28 and TRBJ2-1, with D possibly matching TRBD2 (8 bases). Germline CDR1 is MDHEN and CDR2 is SYDVKM. CDR3 size: 17 residues. The V end lost 2 bases, the J end lost 5 bases, and 19 bases lay between the germline ends. This chain's CDR3 is CASSLREGAGFHNEQFF. DNA for the CDR3: TGTGCCAGCAGTTTACGGGAGGGGGCTGGATTTCACAATGAGCAGTTCTTC.

A few counts support this clonotype. V is TRBV25-1 and J is TRBJ1-2; a weak D match, TRBD1 (5 bases). Germline CDR1 MGHDK, CDR2 SYGVNS. CDR3 length: 17 residues. The V end lost 0 bases, the J end lost 4 bases, and 18 bases lay between the germline ends. The CDR3 sequence is CASSEYKAGGAPYGYTF. The DNA of the CDR3 is TGTGCCAGCAGTGAATATAAAGCGGGAGGGGCGCCCTATGGCTACACCTTC.

The table lists this clonotype with a few counts. CDR3 protein: CASSYYGRDEQYF. The CDR3 DNA reads as TGTGCCAGCAGTTACTACGGCCGGGACGAGCAGTACTTC. The chain uses TRBV6-5 and TRBJ2-5; D unclear. The J call may be in error: the DNA end matches TRBJ2-7 better. Germline V gives CDR1 MNHEY, CDR2 SVGAGI. The CDR3 has 13 amino acids.

The rearrangement links TRBV5-1 to TRBJ2-7; TRBD2 matches 12 bases. Germline V CDR1 and CDR2: SGHRS, YFSETQ. CDR3 length equals 14 residues. V gave up 7 bases and J gave up 5 bases; unmatched junction bases: 7. The CDR3 reads CASSTSGSSDEQYF. The CDR3 DNA reads as TGCGCCAGCTCGACTAGCGGGAGTTCGGACGAGCAGTACTTC.

This chain connects TRBV29-1 to TRBJ1-1; possibly TRBD1 for D (6 bases). This CDR3 spans 14 amino acids. V was shortened by 7 bases and J by 4 bases, with 19 bases between the two germline ends. Germline CDR1 SQVTM, CDR2 ANQGSEA. The CDR3 coding sequence is TGCAGCGCCGAGAACGGGGTGGGGGCCACTGAAGCTTTCTTT. Its translation is CSAENGVGATEAFF.

V gene TRBV6-6 combines with J gene TRBJ2-7, with 7 positions matching TRBD1. CDR1 is MNHNY and CDR2 is SVGAGI in the germline V gene (reference sequence). V lost 7 bases to trimming and J lost 5 bases; unmatched junction nucleotides: 17. This CDR3 comprises 16 residues. The CDR3 spells CASTALGQFLTDEQYF. In DNA form, the CDR3 reads TGTGCCAGCACCGCCTTGGGACAGTTCTTAACCGACGAGCAGTACTTC.

CDR3 amino acids: CASSILGGERFF. The CDR3 DNA reads as TGTGCCAGTAGTATATTGGGGGGCGAAAGGTTCTTC. The gene calls are TRBV19 and TRBJ2-1, with D possibly being TRBD1 or TRBD2 (6 bases each). V gave up 2 bases and J gave up 15 bases, with 14 bases separating them. The CDR3 is 12 amino acids. The germline V gene encodes CDR1 LNHDA and CDR2 SQIVND (reference sequence).

The V and J genes are TRBV27 and TRBJ2-4, with TRBD1 matching 7 bases. TRBJ2-7 explains the end of the DNA better; the J call may be wrong. The CDR3 length is 14 residues. The germline gives CDR1 MNHEY, CDR2 SMNVEV (reference sequence). Here the CDR3 DNA reads TGTGCCAGCAGTCCCACAGGGGACCCCTACGAGCAGTACTTC. Amino acid sequence: CASSPTGDPYEQYF.

The chain has TRBV7-9 and TRBJ2-7; 8 nucleotides match TRBD1. The CDR3 is made up of 17 amino acids. Trimming took 5 bases from V and 13 from J; bases not matched to a gene: 25. The germline gives CDR1 SEHNR, CDR2 FQNEAQ (reference sequence). CDR3 coding DNA: TGTGCCAGCAGCCCCACGGACCGGACAGGGTTTGGGGAGACCCATTACTTC. Protein: CASSPTDRTGFGETHYF.

The chain recombines TRBV7-2 with TRBJ2-2; D assignment may be TRBD1 or TRBD2 (5 bases each). Per the germline V gene, CDR1 is SGHTA and CDR2 is FQGNSA. The length of the CDR3 is 15 residues. V was clipped by 5 bases and J by 3 bases, with 13 bases between them. CDR3 sequence: CASSKGPQHTGELFF. CDR3 DNA sequence: TGTGCCAGCAGCAAGGGACCACAGCACACCGGGGAGCTGTTTTTT.